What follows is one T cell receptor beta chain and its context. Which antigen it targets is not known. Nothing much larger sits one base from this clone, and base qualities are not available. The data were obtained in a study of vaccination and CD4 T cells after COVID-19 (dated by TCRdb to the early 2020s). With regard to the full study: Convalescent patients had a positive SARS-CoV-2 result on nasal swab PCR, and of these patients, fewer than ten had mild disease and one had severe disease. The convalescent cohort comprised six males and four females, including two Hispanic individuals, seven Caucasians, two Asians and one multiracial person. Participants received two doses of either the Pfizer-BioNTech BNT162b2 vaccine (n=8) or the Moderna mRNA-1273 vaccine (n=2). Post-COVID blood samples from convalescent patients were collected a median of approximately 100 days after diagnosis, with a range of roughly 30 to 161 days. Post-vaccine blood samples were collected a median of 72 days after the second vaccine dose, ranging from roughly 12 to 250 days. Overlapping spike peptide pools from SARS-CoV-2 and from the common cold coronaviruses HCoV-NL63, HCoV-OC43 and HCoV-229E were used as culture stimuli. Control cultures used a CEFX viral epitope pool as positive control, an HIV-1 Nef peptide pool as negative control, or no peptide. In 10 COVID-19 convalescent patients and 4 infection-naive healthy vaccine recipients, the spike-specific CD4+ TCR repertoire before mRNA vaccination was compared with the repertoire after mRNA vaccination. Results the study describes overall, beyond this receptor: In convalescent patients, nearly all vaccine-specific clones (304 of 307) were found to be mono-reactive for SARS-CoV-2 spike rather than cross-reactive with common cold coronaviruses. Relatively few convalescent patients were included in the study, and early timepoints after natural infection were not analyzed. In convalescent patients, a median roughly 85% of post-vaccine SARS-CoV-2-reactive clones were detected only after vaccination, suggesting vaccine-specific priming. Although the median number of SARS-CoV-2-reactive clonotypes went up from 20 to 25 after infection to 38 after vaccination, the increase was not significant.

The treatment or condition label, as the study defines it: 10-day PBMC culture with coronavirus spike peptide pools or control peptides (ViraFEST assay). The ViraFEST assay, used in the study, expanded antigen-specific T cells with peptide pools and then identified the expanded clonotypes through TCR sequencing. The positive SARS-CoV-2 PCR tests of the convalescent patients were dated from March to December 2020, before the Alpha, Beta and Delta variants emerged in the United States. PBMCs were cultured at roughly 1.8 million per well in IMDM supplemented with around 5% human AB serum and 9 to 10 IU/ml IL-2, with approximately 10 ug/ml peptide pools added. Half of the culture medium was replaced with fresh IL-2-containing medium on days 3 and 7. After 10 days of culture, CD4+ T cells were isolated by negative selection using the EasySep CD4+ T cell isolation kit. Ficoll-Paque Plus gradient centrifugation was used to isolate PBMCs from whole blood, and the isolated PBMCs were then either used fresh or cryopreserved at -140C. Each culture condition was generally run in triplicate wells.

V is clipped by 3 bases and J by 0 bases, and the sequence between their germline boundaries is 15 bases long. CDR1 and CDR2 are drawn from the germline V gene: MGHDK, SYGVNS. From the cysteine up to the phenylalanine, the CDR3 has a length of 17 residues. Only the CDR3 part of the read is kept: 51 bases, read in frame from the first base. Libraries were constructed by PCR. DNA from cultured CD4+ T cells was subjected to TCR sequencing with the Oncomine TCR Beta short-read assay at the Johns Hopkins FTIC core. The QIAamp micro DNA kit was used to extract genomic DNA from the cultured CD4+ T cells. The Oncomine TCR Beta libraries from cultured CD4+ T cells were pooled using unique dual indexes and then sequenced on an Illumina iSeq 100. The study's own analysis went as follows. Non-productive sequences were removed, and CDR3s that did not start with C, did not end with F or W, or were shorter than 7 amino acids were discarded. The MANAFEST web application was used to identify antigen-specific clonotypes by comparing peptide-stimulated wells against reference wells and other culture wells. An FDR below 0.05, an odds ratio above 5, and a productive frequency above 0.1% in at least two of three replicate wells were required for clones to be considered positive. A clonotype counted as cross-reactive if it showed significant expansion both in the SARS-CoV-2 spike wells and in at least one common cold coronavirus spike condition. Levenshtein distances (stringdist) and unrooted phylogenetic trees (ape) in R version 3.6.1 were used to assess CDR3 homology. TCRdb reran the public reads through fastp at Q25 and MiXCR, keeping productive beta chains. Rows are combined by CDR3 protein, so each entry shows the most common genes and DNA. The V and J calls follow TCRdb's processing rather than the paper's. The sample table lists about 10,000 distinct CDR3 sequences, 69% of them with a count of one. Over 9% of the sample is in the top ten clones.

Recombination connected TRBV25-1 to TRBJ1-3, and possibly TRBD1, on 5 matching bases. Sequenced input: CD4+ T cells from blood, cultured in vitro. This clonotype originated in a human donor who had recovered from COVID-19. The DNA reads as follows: TGTGCCAGCAGTGATCCCCGAACAGGAAGCTCTGGAAACACCATATATTTT. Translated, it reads CASSDPRTGSSGNTIYF. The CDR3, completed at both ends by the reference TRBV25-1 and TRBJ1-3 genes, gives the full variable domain EADIYQTPRYLVIGTGKKITLECSQTMGHDKMYWYQQDPGMELHLIHYSYGVNSTEKGDLSSESTVSRIRTEHFPLTLESARPSHTSQYLCASSDPRTGSSGNTIYFGEGSWLTVV.